The TCR beta chain described here comes from a study of blood T cell repertoires in COVID-19. Across the study: COVID-19 samples, acute and convalescent, were from the United States, Italy and Spain. Sources were T cells, B-cell-depleted T cells, or PBMCs; the material itself was cDNA or gDNA.

As processed by the authors: Estimation of nucleated cell counts was performed using reference gene primer amplification. The assay was immunoSEQ multiplex PCR, and TCRdb's table has in-frame clones only and misses some. The V and J calls and clone size come from that table; D and trimming were worked out from the DNA. This sample has fewer than 200,000 clones; 75% to 85% occur once, and the top ten carry less than 2%. V lost 4 bases to trimming and J lost 8 bases; unmatched junction nucleotides: 2. The germline V gene has CDR1 MNHNY and CDR2 SVGAGI (reference sequence). The CDR3 runs to 14 residues.

This TCR came from a human donor in a cohort sampled during active COVID-19. The sequencing input was peripheral blood. The chain joins TRBV6-6 to TRBJ1-4, with 12 bases aligning to TRBD1. The CDR3 nucleotides read TGTGCCAGCAGTTGGGACAGGGGGCCCGAAAAACTGTTTTTT. Residues: CASSWDRGPEKLFF.